These 21 T cell receptor beta chains came from one sample sequenced in a study of control samples from healthy donors and cancer patients. Libraries were prepared by immunoSEQ multiplex PCR; TCRdb keeps only in-frame clonotypes and omits some of them. The sample lists some 54,000 clones, 95% to 96% occurring once. Sequenced sample: blood. Source of these receptors: a woman under 40 in good health.

The chain employs TRBV12-3 or TRBV12-4 and TRBJ2-1; D is unclear. The CDR3 is made up of 12 amino acids. Trimming left V 8 bases short and J 5 bases short, with 10 bases between. The CDR3 sequence is CASGKTDNEQFF. CDR3 coding DNA: TGTGCCAGCGGGAAAACTGACAATGAGCAGTTCTTC.

The chain links TRBV11-2 to TRBJ2-7; a possible D gene is TRBD2 (6 bases). V was shortened by 1 base and J by 5 bases, with 15 bases between the two germline ends. Looked up from germline, CDR1 is SGHAT and CDR2 is FQNNGV. This CDR3 comprises 15 residues. The CDR3 loop reads CASSLGALAPHEQYF. For the CDR3, the DNA is TGTGCCAGCAGCTTAGGAGCCCTAGCGCCCCACGAGCAGTACTTC.

This clone was recorded only once. The V and J genes are TRBV5-1 and TRBJ2-4; TRBD1 matches 8 bases. Trimming took 4 bases from V and 9 from J; bases not matched to a gene: 9. Per germline, CDR1 SGHRS and CDR2 YFSETQ. This CDR3 has 14 amino acids. The CDR3 spells CASSDGQGGSIQYF. The CDR3 DNA sequence: TGCGCCAGCAGCGACGGACAGGGTGGGAGCATTCAGTACTTC.

The CDR3 loop is CASSIDLDRDQPQHF. Written as DNA, the CDR3 is TGTGCCAGTAGTATAGACCTGGACAGGGATCAGCCCCAGCATTTT. The chain has TRBV19 and TRBJ1-5; 8 positions match TRBD1. The CDR3 extends over 15 amino acids. With 0 bases clipped from V and 5 bases from J, the junction kept 3 bases outside the gene matches. Germline V CDR1 and CDR2: LNHDA, SQIVND (reference sequence).

V and J are TRBV6-6 and TRBJ2-3, with D possibly being TRBD2 (5 bases). Germline V lookup: CDR1 MNHNY, CDR2 SVGAGI (reference sequence). The CDR3 extends over 15 amino acids. Trimming took 4 bases from V and 3 from J, leaving 14 bases between them. The chain's CDR3 is CASSFLERNTDTQYF. CDR3 bases: TGTGCCAGCAGTTTTTTGGAGCGGAATACAGATACGCAGTATTTT.

CDR3 coding DNA: TGTGCCAGCCAGGCCCTTTTGGGACAACGATCCTACGAGCAGTACTTC. Amino acid sequence: CASQALLGQRSYEQYF. The J gene is TRBJ2-7, the V gene TRBV2; D is possibly TRBD1 (6 bases). The CDR3 is 16 amino acids. Trimming removed 8 bases from V and 1 base from J, with 21 bases in between. Looked up from germline, CDR1 is SNHLY and CDR2 is FYNNEI.

This chain joins TRBV11-2 and TRBJ1-2; a possible D gene is TRBD1 (6 bases). The CDR3 covers 16 residues. The ends were cut back, 3 bases at V and 7 bases at J, with 21 bases in the middle. Germline assignment: CDR1 SGHAT and CDR2 FQNNGV. The CDR3 DNA sequence: TGTGCCAGCAGCTTCTCCCCGGGACACCCCTCGGGTGGCTACACCTTC. Translated: CASSFSPGHPSGGYTF. Complete variable domain (other parts from reference TRBV11-2 and TRBJ1-2): EAGVAQSPRYKIIEKRQSVAFWCNPISGHATLYWYQQILGQGPKLLIQFQNNGVVDDSQLPKDRFSAERLKGVDSTLKIQPAKLEDSAVYLCASSFSPGHPSGGYTFGSGTRLTVV.

This chain links TRBV28 with TRBJ2-7; 10 bases line up with TRBD2. CDR1 and CDR2 (germline): MDHEN, SYDVKM. The junction had 3 bases not matched to a gene; V was cut back by 6 bases and J by 4 bases. CDR3 length equals 13 residues. CDR3 amino acids: CASRPSGGYEQYF. The CDR3 nucleotides read TGTGCCAGCAGACCTAGCGGGGGTTACGAGCAGTACTTC.

The chain has TRBV5-6 and TRBJ1-1; D is undetermined. Trimming left V 4 bases short and J 5 bases short, with 18 bases between. The length of the CDR3 is 15 residues. Per germline, CDR1 SGHDT and CDR2 YYEEEE. For the CDR3, the DNA is TGTGCCAGCAGCCTCCGGACGTCCCGGAGAACTGAAGCTTTCTTT. Protein: CASSLRTSRRTEAFF.

With respect to this clone: A read error may produce the germline difference seen at one junction end. The CDR3, as DNA: TGCCCCAGCAGAGACCACGGGGGGGCCACAGATACGCAGTATTTT. It codes for CPSRDHGGATDTQYF. The rearrangement joins TRBV10-1 to TRBJ2-3; TRBD2 matches at 8 bases. In germline, CDR1 is WNHNN, CDR2 SYGVQD (reference sequence). This CDR3 is 15 amino acids long.

CDR3 sequence (DNA): TGTGCCACCAGCAGAGCTAGCGGGAGTGTCTATGAGCAGTTCTTC. As protein: CATSRASGSVYEQFF. J is TRBJ2-1 and V is TRBV15; the match to TRBD2 covers 10 bases. The CDR3 covers 15 residues. CDR1 and CDR2 from the germline V gene are LNHNV and YYDKDF (reference sequence). V lost 1 base to trimming and J lost 8 bases; unmatched junction nucleotides: 5.

The chain carries TRBV7-2 and TRBJ2-7; 9 bases line up with TRBD2. The CDR3 is 15 residues long. V shed 5 bases and J 4 bases; nucleotides not matched to a gene: 9. The germline V gene has CDR1 SGHTA and CDR2 FQGNSA. The CDR3 loop reads CASSRLAGSSYEQYF. CDR3 nucleotide sequence: TGTGCCAGCAGCCGCCTAGCGGGATCCTCTTACGAGCAGTACTTC.

Judged by abundance, this clone is medium-sized. The chain carries TRBV4-1 and TRBJ2-3; D is perhaps TRBD2 (6 bases). This CDR3 comprises 16 residues. The V gene's germline CDR1 is MGHRA and CDR2 YSYEKL. V was cut by 2 bases and J by 2 bases, with 14 bases left in between. CDR3 sequence: CASSQNFSGNTDTQYF. For the CDR3, the DNA is TGCGCCAGCAGCCAAAACTTTAGCGGTAACACAGATACGCAGTATTTT.

The rearrangement links TRBV6-1 to TRBJ2-5, with D possibly TRBD1 on 6 matching bases. There are 15 residues in the CDR3. The V end was cut by 3 bases, the J end by 5 bases, with 16 bases between. Germline loops: CDR1 MNHNS, CDR2 SASEGT. CDR3 in DNA: TGTGCCAGCAGTGAGTCCCAGGGGATCGGTGAGACCCAGTACTTC. Translating it yields CASSESQGIGETQYF.

This chain links TRBV6-1 with TRBJ1-5; D gene unclear. V lost 2 bases to trimming and J lost 5 bases, with 7 bases between them. This CDR3 region has 13 residues. Germline loops: CDR1 MNHNS, CDR2 SASEGT. The CDR3 DNA follows: TGTGCCAGCAGTGAATCCGGGGATCAGCCCCAGCATTTT. This encodes CASSESGDQPQHF.

V gene TRBV28 combines with J gene TRBJ1-1; D may be TRBD1 (6 bases). This CDR3 has 16 residues. The germline gives CDR1 MDHEN, CDR2 SYDVKM. V was pared by 5 bases and J by 3 bases, with 19 bases between. CDR3 nucleotides: TGTGCCAGCAGTCCGGGCCCCAGGGGAGGGGACACTGAAGCTTTCTTT. Translating gives CASSPGPRGGDTEAFF.

This chain uses TRBV28 with TRBJ1-1; D gene unclear. V was pared by 6 bases and J by 7 bases, with 12 bases between. The germline V gene has CDR1 MDHEN and CDR2 SYDVKM. The CDR3 is 12 amino acids. The CDR3 here is CASRDHRVEAFF. Written as DNA, the CDR3 is TGTGCCAGCAGGGACCACCGGGTTGAAGCTTTCTTT.

V and J are TRBV6-5 and TRBJ1-6; D is unresolved. Germline V CDR1 and CDR2: MNHEY, SVGAGI. V was shortened by 2 bases and J by 10 bases, with 15 bases between the two germline ends. This CDR3 has 15 residues. CDR3 amino acids: CASSYGRDGRSPLHF. The CDR3 DNA sequence: TGTGCCAGCAGTTACGGAAGGGATGGCCGATCACCCCTCCACTTT.

Only one count was recorded for this clone. The chain combines TRBV4-1 with TRBJ2-7; D ambiguous. CDR1 is MGHRA, CDR2 YSYEKL, per germline. The V gene lost 1 base and the J gene lost 4 bases, with 8 bases spanning the gap. The CDR3 covers 13 residues. DNA of the CDR3: TGCGCCAGCAGCCAAGTCCCGAATTACGAGCAGTACTTC. Amino acids: CASSQVPNYEQYF.

The chain has TRBV6-1 and TRBJ1-5; possibly TRBD1 for D (6 bases). The CDR3 has 15 residues. From germline, CDR1 is MNHNS and CDR2 SASEGT. Trimming pared 1 base from V and 9 bases from J, leaving 16 bases between. As DNA, the CDR3 is TGTGCCAGCAGTGAAGGCAGGGGAATTGGGCGGCCCCAGCATTTT. Its protein product is CASSEGRGIGRPQHF.

V gene TRBV28 combines with J gene TRBJ2-1; D is undetermined. CDR1 and CDR2 from the germline V gene are MDHEN and SYDVKM. This CDR3 comprises 13 residues. The ends were cut back, 3 bases at V and 10 bases at J, with 13 bases in the middle. The CDR3 sequence is CASSLMRSGEQFF. The CDR3 DNA sequence: TGTGCCAGCAGTTTGATGAGGTCAGGCGAGCAGTTCTTC.